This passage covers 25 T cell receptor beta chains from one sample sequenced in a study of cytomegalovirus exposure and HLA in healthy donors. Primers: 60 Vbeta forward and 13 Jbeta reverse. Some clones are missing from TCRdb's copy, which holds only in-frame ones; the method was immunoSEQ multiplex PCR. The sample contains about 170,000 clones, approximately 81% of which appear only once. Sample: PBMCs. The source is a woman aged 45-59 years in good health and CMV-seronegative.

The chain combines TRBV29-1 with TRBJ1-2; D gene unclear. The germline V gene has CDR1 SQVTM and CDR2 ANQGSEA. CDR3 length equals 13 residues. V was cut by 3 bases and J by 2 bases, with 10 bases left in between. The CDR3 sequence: CSVDSGSNYGYTF. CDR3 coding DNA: TGCAGCGTTGATTCGGGGTCAAACTATGGCTACACCTTC.

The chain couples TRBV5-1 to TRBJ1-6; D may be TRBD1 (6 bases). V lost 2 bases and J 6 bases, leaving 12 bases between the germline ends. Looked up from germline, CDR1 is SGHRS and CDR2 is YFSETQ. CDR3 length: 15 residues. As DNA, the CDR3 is TGCGCCAGCAGCTTAAGTAACAGGGTTAATTCACCCCTCCACTTT. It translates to CASSLSNRVNSPLHF.

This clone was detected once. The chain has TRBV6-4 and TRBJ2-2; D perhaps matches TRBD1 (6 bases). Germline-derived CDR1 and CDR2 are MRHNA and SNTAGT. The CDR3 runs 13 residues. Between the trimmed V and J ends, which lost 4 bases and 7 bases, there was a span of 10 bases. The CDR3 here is CASSAQQGGELFF. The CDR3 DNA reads TGTGCCAGCAGTGCACAACAGGGCGGGGAGCTGTTTTTT.

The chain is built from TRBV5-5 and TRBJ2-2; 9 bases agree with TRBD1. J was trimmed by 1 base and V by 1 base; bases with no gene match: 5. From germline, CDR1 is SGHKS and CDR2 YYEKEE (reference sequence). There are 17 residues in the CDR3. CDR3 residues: CASSLNPTGGNTGELFF. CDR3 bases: TGTGCCAGCAGCTTGAATCCGACAGGGGGGAACACCGGGGAGCTGTTTTTT.

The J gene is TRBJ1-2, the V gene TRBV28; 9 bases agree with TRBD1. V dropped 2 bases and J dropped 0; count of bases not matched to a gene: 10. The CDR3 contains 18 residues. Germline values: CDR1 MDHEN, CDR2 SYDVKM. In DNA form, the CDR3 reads TGTGCCAGCAGTTTACCCCGGGGACAGGGACTTTCTAACTATGGCTACACCTTC. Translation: CASSLPRGQGLSNYGYTF.

CDR3 bases: TGTGCCAGCAGTGTCACAGGGGAAGAGACCCAGTACTTC. Translating it yields CASSVTGEETQYF. The chain carries TRBV6-5 and TRBJ2-5, with TRBD1 identical over 7 bases. Per germline, CDR1 MNHEY and CDR2 SVGAGI. The CDR3 length is 13 residues. Trimming cost V 5 bases and J 3 bases; bases outside gene matches: 3.

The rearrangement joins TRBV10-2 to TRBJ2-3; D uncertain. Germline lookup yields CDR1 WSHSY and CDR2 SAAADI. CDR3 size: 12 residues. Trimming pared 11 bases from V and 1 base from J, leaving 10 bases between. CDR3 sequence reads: CAARSRTDTQYF. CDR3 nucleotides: TGCGCCGCACGCAGTCGCACAGATACGCAGTATTTT.

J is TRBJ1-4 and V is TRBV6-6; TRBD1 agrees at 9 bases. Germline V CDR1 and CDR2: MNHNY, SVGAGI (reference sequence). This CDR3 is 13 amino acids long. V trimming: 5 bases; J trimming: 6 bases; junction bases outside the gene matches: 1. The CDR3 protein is CASSRDRDEKLFF. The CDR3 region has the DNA TGTGCCAGCAGTCGGGACAGGGATGAAAAACTGTTTTTT.

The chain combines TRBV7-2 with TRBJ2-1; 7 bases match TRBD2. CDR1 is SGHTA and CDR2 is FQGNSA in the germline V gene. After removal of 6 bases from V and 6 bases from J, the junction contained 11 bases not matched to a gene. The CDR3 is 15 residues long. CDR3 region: CASRHREASRNEQFF. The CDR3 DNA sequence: TGTGCCAGCAGACACCGGGAGGCGTCGCGCAATGAGCAGTTCTTC.

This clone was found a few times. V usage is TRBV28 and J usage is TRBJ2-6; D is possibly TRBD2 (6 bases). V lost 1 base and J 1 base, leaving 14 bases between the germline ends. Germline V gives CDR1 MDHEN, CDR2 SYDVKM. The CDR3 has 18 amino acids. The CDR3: CASSLLSGESSGANVLTF. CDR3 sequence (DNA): TGTGCCAGCAGTTTATTATCGGGAGAATCATCTGGGGCCAACGTCCTGACTTTC. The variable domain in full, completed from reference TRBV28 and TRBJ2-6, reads DVKVTQSSRYLVKRTGEKVFLECVQDMDHENMFWYRQDPGLGLRLIYFSYDVKMKEKGDIPEGYSVSREKKERFSLILESASTNQTSMYLCASSLLSGESSGANVLTFGAGSRLTVL.

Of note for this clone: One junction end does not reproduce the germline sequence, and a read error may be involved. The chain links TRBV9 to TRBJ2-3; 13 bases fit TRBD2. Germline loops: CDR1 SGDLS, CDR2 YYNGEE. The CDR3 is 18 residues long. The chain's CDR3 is CANSEGWTSGGNKDTQYF. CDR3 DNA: TGTGCCAACAGCGAGGGTTGGACTAGCGGGGGAAATAAAGATACGCAGTATTTT.

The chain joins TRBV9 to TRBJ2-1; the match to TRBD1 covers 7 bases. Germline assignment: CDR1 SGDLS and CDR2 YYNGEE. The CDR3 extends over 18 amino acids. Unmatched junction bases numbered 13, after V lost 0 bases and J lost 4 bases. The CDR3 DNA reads TGTGCCAGCAGCGTAGCCCGGGACAGCCCTTCGAGGTACAATGAGCAGTTCTTC. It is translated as CASSVARDSPSRYNEQFF.

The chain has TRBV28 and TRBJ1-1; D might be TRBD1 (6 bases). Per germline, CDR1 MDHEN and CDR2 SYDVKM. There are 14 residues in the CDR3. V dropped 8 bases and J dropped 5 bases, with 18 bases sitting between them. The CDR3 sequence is CASSKYQGRTEAFF. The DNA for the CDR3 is TGTGCCAGCTCGAAATACCAGGGGCGTACTGAAGCTTTCTTT.

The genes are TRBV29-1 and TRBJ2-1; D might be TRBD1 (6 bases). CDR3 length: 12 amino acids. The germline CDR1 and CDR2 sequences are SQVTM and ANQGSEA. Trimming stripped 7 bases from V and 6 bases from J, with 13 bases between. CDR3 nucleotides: TGCAGCGGACAGGTTACCCGCAATGAGCAGTTCTTC. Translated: CSGQVTRNEQFF.

This chain's CDR3 is CASSANRGNYYGYTF. DNA for the CDR3: TGTGCCAGCAGCGCCAACAGGGGTAACTACTATGGCTACACCTTC. The chain recombines TRBV9 with TRBJ1-2; TRBD1 matches 7 bases. The junction had 8 bases not matched to a gene; V was cut back by 3 bases and J by 3 bases. CDR1 SGDLS and CDR2 YYNGEE come from the germline V gene. This CDR3 is built from 15 residues.

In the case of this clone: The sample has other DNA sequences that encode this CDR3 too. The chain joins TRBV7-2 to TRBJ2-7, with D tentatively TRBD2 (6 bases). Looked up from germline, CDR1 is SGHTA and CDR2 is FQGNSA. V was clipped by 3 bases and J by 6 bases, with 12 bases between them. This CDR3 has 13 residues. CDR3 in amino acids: CASSLGTPLEQYF. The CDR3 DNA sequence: TGTGCCAGCAGCTTGGGGACTCCCCTCGAGCAGTACTTC. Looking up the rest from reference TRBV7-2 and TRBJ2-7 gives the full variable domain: GAGVSQSPSNKVTEKGKDVELRCDPISGHTALYWYRQSLGQGLEFLIYFQGNSAPDKSGLPSDRFSAERTGGSVSTLTIQRTQQEDSAVYLCASSLGTPLEQYFGPGTRLTVT.

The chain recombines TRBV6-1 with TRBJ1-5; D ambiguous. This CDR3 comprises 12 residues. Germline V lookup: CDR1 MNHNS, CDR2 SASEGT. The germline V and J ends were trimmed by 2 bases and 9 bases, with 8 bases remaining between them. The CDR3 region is CASSEFAWPQHF. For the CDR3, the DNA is TGTGCCAGCAGTGAATTCGCGTGGCCCCAGCATTTT.

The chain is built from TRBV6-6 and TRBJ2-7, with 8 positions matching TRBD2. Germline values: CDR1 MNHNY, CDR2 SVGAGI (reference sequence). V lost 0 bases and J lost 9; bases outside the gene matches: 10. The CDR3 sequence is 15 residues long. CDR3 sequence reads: CASSYSNGGGSVQYF. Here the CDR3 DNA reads TGTGCCAGCAGTTACTCGAACGGCGGGGGGAGCGTGCAGTACTTC.

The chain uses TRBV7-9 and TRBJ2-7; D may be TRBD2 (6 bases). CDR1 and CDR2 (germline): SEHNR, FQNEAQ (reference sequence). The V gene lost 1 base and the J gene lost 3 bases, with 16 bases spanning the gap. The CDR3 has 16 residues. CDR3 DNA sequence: TGTGCCAGCAGCTTAGGGGCGGGACTCCAATACTACGAGCAGTACTTC. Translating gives CASSLGAGLQYYEQYF.

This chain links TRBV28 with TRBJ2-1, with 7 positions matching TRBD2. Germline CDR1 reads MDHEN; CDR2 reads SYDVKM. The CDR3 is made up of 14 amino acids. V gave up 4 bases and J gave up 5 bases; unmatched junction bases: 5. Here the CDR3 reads CASSSGGRDNEQFF. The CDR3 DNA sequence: TGTGCCAGCAGTTCGGGAGGTAGGGACAATGAGCAGTTCTTC.

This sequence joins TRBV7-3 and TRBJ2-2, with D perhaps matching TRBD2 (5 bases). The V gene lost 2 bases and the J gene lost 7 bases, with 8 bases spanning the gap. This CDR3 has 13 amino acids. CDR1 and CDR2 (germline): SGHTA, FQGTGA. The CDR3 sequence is CASSLGSGGELFF. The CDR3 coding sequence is TGTGCCAGCAGCTTAGGGAGCGGCGGGGAGCTGTTTTTT.

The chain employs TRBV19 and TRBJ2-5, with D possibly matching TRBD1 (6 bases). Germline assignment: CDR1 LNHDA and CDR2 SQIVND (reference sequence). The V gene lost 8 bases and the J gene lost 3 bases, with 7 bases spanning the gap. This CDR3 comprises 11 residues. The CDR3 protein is CASHREETQYF. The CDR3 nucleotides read TGTGCCAGTCACAGGGAAGAGACCCAGTACTTC.

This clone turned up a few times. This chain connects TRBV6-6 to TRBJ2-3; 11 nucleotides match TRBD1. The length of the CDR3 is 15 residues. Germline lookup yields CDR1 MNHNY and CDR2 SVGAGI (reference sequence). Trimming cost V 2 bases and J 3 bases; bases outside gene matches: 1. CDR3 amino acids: CASSYGQGATDTQYF. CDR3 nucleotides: TGTGCCAGCAGTTACGGACAGGGGGCAACAGATACGCAGTATTTT.

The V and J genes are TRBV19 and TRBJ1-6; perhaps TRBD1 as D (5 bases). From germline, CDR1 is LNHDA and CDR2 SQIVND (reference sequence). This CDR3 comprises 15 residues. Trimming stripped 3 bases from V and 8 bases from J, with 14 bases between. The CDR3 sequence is CASSIWGTFDSPLHF. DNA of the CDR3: TGTGCCAGTAGTATCTGGGGGACTTTCGATTCACCCCTCCACTTT. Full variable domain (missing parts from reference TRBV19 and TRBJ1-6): DGGITQSPKYLFRKEGQNVTLSCEQNLNHDAMYWYRQDPGQGLRLIYYSQIVNDFQKGDIAEGYSVSREKKESFPLTVTSAQKNPTAFYLCASSIWGTFDSPLHFGNGTRLTVT.

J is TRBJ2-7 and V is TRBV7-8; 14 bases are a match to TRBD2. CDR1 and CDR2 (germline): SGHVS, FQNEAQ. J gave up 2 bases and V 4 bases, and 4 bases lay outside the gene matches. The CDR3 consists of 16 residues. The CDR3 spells CASSSEGLAGAYEQYF. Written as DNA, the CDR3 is TGTGCCAGCAGCTCCGAGGGACTAGCGGGGGCCTACGAGCAGTACTTC.